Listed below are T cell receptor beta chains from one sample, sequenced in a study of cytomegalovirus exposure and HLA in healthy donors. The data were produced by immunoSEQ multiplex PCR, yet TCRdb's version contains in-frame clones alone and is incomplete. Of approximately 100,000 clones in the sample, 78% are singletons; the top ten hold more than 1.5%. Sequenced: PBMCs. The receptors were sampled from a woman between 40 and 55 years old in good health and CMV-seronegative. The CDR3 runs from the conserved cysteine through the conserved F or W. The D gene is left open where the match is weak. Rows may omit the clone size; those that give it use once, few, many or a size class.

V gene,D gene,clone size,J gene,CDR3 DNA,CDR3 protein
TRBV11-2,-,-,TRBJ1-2,TGTGCCAGCAGCTTAGACCCGGGGGCTAACTATGGCTACACCTTC,CASSLDPGANYGYTF
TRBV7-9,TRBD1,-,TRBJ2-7,TGTTCCAGCAGCTTACGACAGGGGCCGCCCTACGAGCAGTACTTC,CSSSLRQGPPYEQYF
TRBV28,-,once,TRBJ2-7,TGTGCCAGCAGTCCGGGACTCCCTCTATCCTACGAGCAGTACTTC,CASSPGLPLSYEQYF
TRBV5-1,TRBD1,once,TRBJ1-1,TGCGCCAGCAGCTGGGGGGACAGGGAGACTGAAGCTTTCTTT,CASSWGDRETEAFF
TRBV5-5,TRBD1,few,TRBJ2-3,TGTGCCAGCAGCCCTAGACAGGGACAGGGGACGAATACGCAGTATTTT,CASSPRQGQGTNTQYF
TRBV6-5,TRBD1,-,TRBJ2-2,TGTGCCAGCAGGCAGGGGGCGAACACCGGGGAGCTGTTTTTT,CASRQGANTGELFF
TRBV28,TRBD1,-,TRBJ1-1,TGTGCCAGCAGTGGCAGACAGGGGGCGGTACGTACTGAAGCTTTCTTT,CASSGRQGAVRTEAFF
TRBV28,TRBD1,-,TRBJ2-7,TGTGCCAGTTCTTGGACAGGGCGACGCGAGCAGTACTTC,CASSWTGRREQYF
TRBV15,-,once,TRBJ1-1,TGTGCCACCAGCAACAAATACCAGGGTAGTACTGAAGCTTTCTTT,CATSNKYQGSTEAFF
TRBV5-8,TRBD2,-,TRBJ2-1,TGTGCCAGCAGCTTGGGTTCGGGGACTAGGGTCTACAATGAGCAGTTCTTC,CASSLGSGTRVYNEQFF
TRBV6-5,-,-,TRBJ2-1,TGTGCCAGCAGAATGGGGGGTCTATCCTACAATGAGCAGTTCTTC,CASRMGGLSYNEQFF
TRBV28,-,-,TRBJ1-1,TGTGCCAGCAGAACGCGGGGCACTGAAGCTTTCTTT,CASRTRGTEAFF
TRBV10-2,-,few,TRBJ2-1,TGCGCCAGCAGTGTCGGTACCTTAAATGAGCAGTTCTTC,CASSVGTLNEQFF
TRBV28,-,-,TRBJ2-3,TGTGCCAGCAGTTTATCTCCTAGCGAATCAGATACGCAGTATTTT,CASSLSPSESDTQYF
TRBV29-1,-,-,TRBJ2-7,TGCAGCGTCTCGTCAGTGGGAACAGGGTCCAGCTCCTACGAGCAGTACTTC,CSVSSVGTGSSSYEQYF
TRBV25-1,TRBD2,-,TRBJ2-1,TGTGCCAGCAGGACTAGCGGGAGGCGTGAGCAGTTCTTC,CASRTSGRREQFF
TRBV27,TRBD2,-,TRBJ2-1,TGTGCCAGCAGAACGAGCGGGAGCTCCTACAATGAGCAGTTCTTC,CASRTSGSSYNEQFF
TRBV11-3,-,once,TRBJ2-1,TGTGCCAGCAGCTTAGGTCTCGTGAGCTCCTACAATGAGCAGTTCTTC,CASSLGLVSSYNEQFF
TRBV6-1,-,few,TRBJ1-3,TGTGCCAGCAATGCGGTTGGAAACACCATATATTTT,CASNAVGNTIYF
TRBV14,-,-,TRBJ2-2,TGTGCCAGCAGCCAAGCAGTTACGAACACCGGGGAGCTGTTTTTT,CASSQAVTNTGELFF
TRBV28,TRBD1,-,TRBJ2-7,TGTGCCAGCAGTTTAGTAGACAGGGAGTACGAGCAGTACTTC,CASSLVDREYEQYF
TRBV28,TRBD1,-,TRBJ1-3,TGTGCCAGCACCCTCAGGGACAGGGGAAACACCATATATTTT,CASTLRDRGNTIYF
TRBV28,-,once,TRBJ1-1,TGTGCCAGCAGTTTCGAGGGGGGGATGTACACTGAAGCTTTCTTT,CASSFEGGMYTEAFF
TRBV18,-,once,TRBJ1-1,TGTGCCAGCTCACCAGGGCAATCAGGGATGAACACTGAAGCTTTCTTT,CASSPGQSGMNTEAFF
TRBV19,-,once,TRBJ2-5,TGTGCCAGTAGCTGGACAGTACGTTTGGGGACCCAGTACTTC,CASSWTVRLGTQYF
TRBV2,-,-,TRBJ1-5,TGTGCCAGCAGCGGGGGGTTCAGCAATCAGCCCCAGCATTTT,CASSGGFSNQPQHF
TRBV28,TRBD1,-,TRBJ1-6,TGTGCCAGCAGTTTTCGAGACAGGGGGATTTCACCCCTCCACTTT,CASSFRDRGISPLHF
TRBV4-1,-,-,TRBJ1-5,TGCGCCAGCAGCCAAGAAGTCCGCGGTCAGCCCCAGCATTTT,CASSQEVRGQPQHF
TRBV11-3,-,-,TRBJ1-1,TGTGCCAGCAGCTTGACAGTGAACACTGAAGCTTTCTTT,CASSLTVNTEAFF
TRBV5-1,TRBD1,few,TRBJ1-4,TGCGCCAGCAGCTTGACGACAGGGGGCTTGGAAAAACTGTTTTTT,CASSLTTGGLEKLFF
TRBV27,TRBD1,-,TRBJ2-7,TGTGCCAGCAGGACAGGGCTCGAGCAGTACTTC,CASRTGLEQYF
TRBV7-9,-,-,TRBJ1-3,TGTGCCAGCAGCTTAACCATATCGGGAGACACCATATATTTT,CASSLTISGDTIYF
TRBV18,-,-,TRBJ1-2,TGTGCCAGCTCACTGGGGCAGGACTATGGCTACACCTTC,CASSLGQDYGYTF
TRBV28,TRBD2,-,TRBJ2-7,TGTGCCAGCAGTCCCTTAGCGGGAGTTTACGAGCAGTACTTC,CASSPLAGVYEQYF
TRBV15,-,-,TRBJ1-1,TGTGCCACCAGCAGAGATGGCGGGCTTTCAGGTATAACTTTCTTT,CATSRDGGLSGITFF
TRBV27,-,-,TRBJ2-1,TGTGCCAGCAGGGGGGGAAGGGGAGGAGGACCCCCGGGGAGGAATGAGCAGTTCTTC,CASRGGRGGGPPGRNEQFF
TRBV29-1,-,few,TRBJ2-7,TGCAGCGTTGGAGCAGGTGATGGGGCCTCCGAGCAGTACTTC,CSVGAGDGASEQYF
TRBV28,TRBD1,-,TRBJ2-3,TGTGCCAGCAGTTTCCCTCGTACGGGACAGGGTATGGGGTGGCGGACAGATACGCAGTATTTT,CASSFPRTGQGMGWRTDTQYF
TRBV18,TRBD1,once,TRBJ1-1,TGTGCCAGCTCACCCGCCGGGACAGGGGGCGGCGATTACACTGAAGCTTTCTTT,CASSPAGTGGGDYTEAFF
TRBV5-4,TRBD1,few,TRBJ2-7,TGTGCCAGCAGCTTAGACAGGGGTTACGAGCAGTACTTC,CASSLDRGYEQYF
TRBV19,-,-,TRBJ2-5,TGTGCCAGTAGTCTACTTGGAGGGGAGACCCAGTACTTC,CASSLLGGETQYF
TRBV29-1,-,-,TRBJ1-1,TGCAGCGTTGGATCAGGGGTCGGCACTGAAGCTTTCTTT,CSVGSGVGTEAFF
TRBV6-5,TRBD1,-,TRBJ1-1,TGTGCCAGCAGTCACGACAGGGCTGAAGCTTTCTTT,CASSHDRAEAFF
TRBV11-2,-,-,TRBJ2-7,TGTGCCAGCAGCTTAGGGTCTAGGAGGGCTCGGTACTTC,CASSLGSRRARYF
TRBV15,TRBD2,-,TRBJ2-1,TGTGCCACCAGCAGAGATGTTGGACTAGCGGGTTACAATGAGCAGTTCTTC,CATSRDVGLAGYNEQFF
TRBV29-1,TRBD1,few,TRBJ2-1,TGCAGCGCTACAGCGGGACAGGGAGACTACAATGAGCAGTTCTTC,CSATAGQGDYNEQFF